This TCR beta chain stems from a study of blood T cells in healthy people across ages. Then a second PCR, running roughly 7 to 11 cycles, was carried out with a sample-barcoded 5' primer and a J-beta primer mix. TCRdb ran MiXCR on the 5' RACE reads and lists one entry per CDR3 protein. The sample records 1.5 million to 1.8 million distinct CDR3 sequences, approximately 43% being singletons. General study findings and limits: Diversity estimates drawn from one million T cells were deemed underestimates.

Trimming took 7 bases from V and 2 from J, leaving 17 bases between them. The germline CDR1 and CDR2 sequences are SNHLY and FYNNEI. The CDR3 is 15 residues long. Only a few counts were recorded for this clonotype. What it recognizes is unknown. The TCR comes from a woman aged 18-29 years in good health. Sample: blood. The gene calls are TRBV2 and TRBJ1-2, with D maybe TRBD1 (6 bases). The DNA for the CDR3 is TGTGCCAGCATAGAAGGACAGTTGATGAACTATGGCTACACCTTC. As protein: CASIEGQLMNYGYTF. Together with reference TRBV2 and TRBJ1-2, the CDR3 gives the full variable domain: EPEVTQTPSHQVTQMGQEVILRCVPISNHLYFYWYRQILGQKVEFLVSFYNNEISEKSEIFDDQFSVERPDGSNFTLKIRSTKLEDSAMYFCASIEGQLMNYGYTFGSGTRLTVV.